These 14 T cell receptor beta chains were all obtained from the same sample, sequenced in a study of early T cells in non-severe SARS-CoV-2 infection. TCRdb recomputed calls from the 5' RACE reads with MiXCR, one row per CDR3 protein. The sample includes 95,000 to 100,000 distinct CDR3 sequences, 13% of them seen just once. The sample taken for sequencing was whole blood. These receptors all come from an adult who was a healthcare worker with PCR-confirmed SARS-CoV-2 infection or an uninfected control (not recorded which).

This clonotype appeared many times. The chain recombines TRBV6-5 with TRBJ2-7; tentative D call: TRBD1 (6 bases). The V and J ends lost 6 bases and 0 bases respectively, with 12 bases between them. Germline CDR1 is MNHEY and CDR2 is SVGAGI. The CDR3 runs 14 residues. The chain's CDR3 is CASSRTVSSYEQYF. DNA of the CDR3: TGTGCCAGCAGCAGGACAGTGAGCTCCTACGAGCAGTACTTC.

This clonotype was observed many times. The chain has TRBV5-1 and TRBJ1-5; D is perhaps TRBD1 (5 bases). Germline V gives CDR1 SGHRS, CDR2 YFSETQ. The V end lost 1 base, the J end lost 4 bases, and 9 bases lay between the germline ends. The CDR3 is 14 residues long. CDR3 protein: CASSLSRGNQPQHF. CDR3 in DNA: TGCGCCAGCAGCTTGTCTAGGGGAAATCAGCCCCAGCATTTT. The entire variable domain, with the rest obtained from reference TRBV5-1 and TRBJ1-5, is as follows: KAGVTQTPRYLIKTRGQQVTLSCSPISGHRSVSWYQQTPGQGLQFLFEYFSETQRNKGNFPGRFSGRQFSNSRSEMNVSTLELGDSALYLCASSLSRGNQPQHFGDGTRLSIL.

This clonotype was counted a few times. The V call is TRBV11-2, the J call TRBJ2-7; no clear D. Trimming pared 5 bases from V and 0 bases from J, leaving 11 bases between. Germline CDR1 is SGHAT and CDR2 is FQNNGV. The CDR3 totals 14 residues. CDR3 bases: TGTGCCAGCAGCCCCGCCGGGTTCTCCTACGAGCAGTACTTC. Its protein is CASSPAGFSYEQYF.

V gene TRBV6-5 combines with J gene TRBJ1-2; TRBD1 is a possible D gene (6 bases). Germline lookup yields CDR1 MNHEY and CDR2 SVGAGI. V shed 7 bases and J shed 7 bases, with 16 bases lying between them. The length of the CDR3 is 13 residues. As DNA, the CDR3 is TGTGCCAGCAAGGACAGTAGGGGCCTTGGCTACACCTTC. As protein: CASKDSRGLGYTF.

In this sample, this clonotype turned up many times. The rearrangement links TRBV2 to TRBJ2-7; D is unresolved. V dropped 6 bases and J dropped 2 bases, with 11 bases sitting between them. CDR1 is SNHLY, CDR2 FYNNEI, per germline. The CDR3 runs to 13 residues. CDR3 coding DNA: TGTGCCAGCAGCCCGACACGGGCCTACGAGCAGTACTTC. This translates into CASSPTRAYEQYF.

This clonotype was observed at least ten times. The chain combines TRBV6-1 with TRBJ2-3; TRBD1 aligns across 8 bases. The germline gives CDR1 MNHNS, CDR2 SASEGT. The CDR3 sequence is 13 residues long. Trimming at V came to 8 bases and at J to 7 bases, leaving 8 bases not matched to a gene. CDR3: CASGGQGAYTQYF. The CDR3 DNA reads as TGTGCCAGCGGTGGACAGGGCGCATATACGCAGTATTTT.

This clonotype was counted only a few times. The chain is built from TRBV7-2 and TRBJ2-7; tentatively, D is TRBD1 (6 bases). Germline CDR1 SGHTA, CDR2 FQGNSA. The V and J ends lost 4 bases and 3 bases respectively, with 10 bases between them. The CDR3 is 13 residues long. The CDR3: CASSSDRSYEQYF. The CDR3 region has the DNA TGTGCCAGCAGCTCTGACAGGAGCTACGAGCAGTACTTC.

This clonotype has at least ten counts. The J gene is TRBJ2-1, the V gene TRBV4-1, with 11 nucleotides matching TRBD2. Trimming cost V 5 bases and J 0 bases; bases outside gene matches: 9. Germline CDR1 is MGHRA and CDR2 is YSYEKL. The CDR3 totals 18 residues. Here the CDR3 reads CASSLLAGASSSYNEQFF. The CDR3 region has the DNA TGCGCCAGCAGCTTACTAGCGGGGGCCTCCAGCTCCTACAATGAGCAGTTCTTC.

This clonotype has a handful of counts. V is TRBV28 and J is TRBJ2-3; D is possibly TRBD1 or TRBD2 (5 bases each). Per the germline V gene, CDR1 is MDHEN and CDR2 is SYDVKM. Trimming stripped 7 bases from V and 4 bases from J, with 21 bases between. The CDR3 length is 16 residues. CDR3 region: CASMERGAFPADTQYF. CDR3 DNA: TGTGCCAGCATGGAAAGGGGAGCTTTTCCGGCAGATACGCAGTATTTT.

This clonotype has at least ten counts. This chain uses TRBV7-9 with TRBJ2-3; possible D gene TRBD2, 6 bases. Trimming removed 7 bases from V and 6 bases from J, with 11 bases in between. Germline lookup yields CDR1 SEHNR and CDR2 FQNEAQ (reference sequence). This CDR3 is built from 12 residues. The CDR3 reads CASTGRRDTQYF. The CDR3, as DNA: TGTGCCAGCACGGGGAGGCGGGATACGCAGTATTTT.

Ten or more counts support this clonotype. The chain employs TRBV29-1 and TRBJ1-5, with TRBD1 as a possible D gene (5 bases). Trimming stripped 4 bases from V and 4 bases from J, with 5 bases between. CDR3 length equals 11 residues. Germline CDR1 and CDR2: SQVTM and ANQGSEA. The CDR3 spells CSVGGNQPQHF. For the CDR3, the DNA is TGCAGCGTTGGGGGGAATCAGCCCCAGCATTTT.

The chain couples TRBV6-2 or TRBV6-3 to TRBJ1-6; the match to TRBD1 covers 7 bases. Unmatched junction bases numbered 15, after V lost 6 bases and J lost 7 bases. This CDR3 spans 17 amino acids. Germline V CDR1 and CDR2: MNHEY, SVGEGT. CDR3 residues: CASRSTPNRGGNSPLHF. The CDR3 nucleotides are TGTGCCAGCAGGTCCACTCCAAACAGGGGCGGAAATTCACCCCTCCACTTT.

This clonotype was seen repeatedly, ten times or more. The rearrangement links TRBV29-1 to TRBJ1-4; D gene unclear. CDR1 and CDR2 from the germline V gene are SQVTM and ANQGSEA. V lost 3 bases and J lost 5, with 4 bases in between. The CDR3 has 11 amino acids. The CDR3 is CSVDQNEKLFF. CDR3 sequence (DNA): TGCAGCGTTGACCAGAATGAAAAACTGTTTTTT.

Many counts were recorded for this clonotype. The J gene is TRBJ2-6, the V gene TRBV10-3; TRBD1 matches 7 bases. The CDR3 sequence is 19 residues long. Germline V lookup: CDR1 ENHRY, CDR2 SYGVKD. V was clipped by 2 bases and J by 0 bases; unmatched bases: 10. CDR3 nucleotide sequence: TGTGCCATCAGTGAGCCGTCTGGGACAGCATACTCTGGGGCCAACGTCCTGACTTTC. Translating gives CAISEPSGTAYSGANVLTF.